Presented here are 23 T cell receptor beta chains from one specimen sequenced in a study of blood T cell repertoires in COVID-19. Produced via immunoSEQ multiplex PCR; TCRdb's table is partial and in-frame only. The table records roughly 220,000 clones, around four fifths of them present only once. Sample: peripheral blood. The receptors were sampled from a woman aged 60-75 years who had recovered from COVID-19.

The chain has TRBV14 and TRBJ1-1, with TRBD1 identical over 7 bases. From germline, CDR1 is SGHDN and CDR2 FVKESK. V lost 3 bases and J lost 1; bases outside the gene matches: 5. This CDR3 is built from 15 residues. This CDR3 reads CASSQNRGWNTEAFF. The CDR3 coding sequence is TGTGCCAGCAGCCAGAACAGGGGTTGGAACACTGAAGCTTTCTTT.

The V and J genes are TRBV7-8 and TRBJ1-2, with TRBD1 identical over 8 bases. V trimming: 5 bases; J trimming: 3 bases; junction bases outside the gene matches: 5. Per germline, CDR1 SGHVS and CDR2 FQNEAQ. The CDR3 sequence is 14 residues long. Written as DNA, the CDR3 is TGTGCCAGCAGCCGAGGACAGGGATACTATGGCTACACCTTC. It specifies CASSRGQGYYGYTF.

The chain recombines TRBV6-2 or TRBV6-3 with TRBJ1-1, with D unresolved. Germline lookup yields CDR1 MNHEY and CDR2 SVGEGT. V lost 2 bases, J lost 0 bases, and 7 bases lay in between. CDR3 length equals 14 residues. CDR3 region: CASSYPGVNTEAFF. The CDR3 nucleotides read TGTGCCAGCAGTTACCCGGGAGTGAACACTGAAGCTTTCTTT.

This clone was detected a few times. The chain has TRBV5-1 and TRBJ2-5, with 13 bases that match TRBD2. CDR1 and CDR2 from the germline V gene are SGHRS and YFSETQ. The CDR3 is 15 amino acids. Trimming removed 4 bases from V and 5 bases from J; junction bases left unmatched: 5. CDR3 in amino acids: CASSTGLAGVETQYF. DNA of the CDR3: TGCGCCAGCAGCACAGGACTAGCGGGGGTTGAGACCCAGTACTTC.

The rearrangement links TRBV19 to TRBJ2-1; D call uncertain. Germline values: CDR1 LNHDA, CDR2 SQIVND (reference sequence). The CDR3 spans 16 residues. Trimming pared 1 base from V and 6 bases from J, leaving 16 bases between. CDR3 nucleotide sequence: TGTGCCAGTAGTATAGTGGCGACGGGTCGGTCCAATGAGCAGTTCTTC. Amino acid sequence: CASSIVATGRSNEQFF.

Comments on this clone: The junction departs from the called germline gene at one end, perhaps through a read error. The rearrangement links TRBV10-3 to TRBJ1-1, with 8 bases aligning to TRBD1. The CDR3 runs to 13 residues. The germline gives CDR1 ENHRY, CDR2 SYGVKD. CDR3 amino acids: CAVRGLGNTEAFF. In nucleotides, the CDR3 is TGTGCCGTCAGGGGGCTCGGGAACACTGAAGCTTTCTTT.

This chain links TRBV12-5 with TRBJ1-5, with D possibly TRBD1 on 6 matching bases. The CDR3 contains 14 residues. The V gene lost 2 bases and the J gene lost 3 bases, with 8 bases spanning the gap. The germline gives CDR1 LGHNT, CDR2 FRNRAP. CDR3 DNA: TGTGCTAGTGGTTTGACAGGGTTCAATCAGCCCCAGCATTTT. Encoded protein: CASGLTGFNQPQHF.

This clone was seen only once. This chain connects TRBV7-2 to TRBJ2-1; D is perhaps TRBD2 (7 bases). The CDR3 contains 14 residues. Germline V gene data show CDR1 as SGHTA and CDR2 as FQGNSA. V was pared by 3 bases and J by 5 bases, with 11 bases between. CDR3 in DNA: TGTGCCAGCAGCTTGGGGGGGCTTAACAATGAGCAGTTCTTC. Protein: CASSLGGLNNEQFF.

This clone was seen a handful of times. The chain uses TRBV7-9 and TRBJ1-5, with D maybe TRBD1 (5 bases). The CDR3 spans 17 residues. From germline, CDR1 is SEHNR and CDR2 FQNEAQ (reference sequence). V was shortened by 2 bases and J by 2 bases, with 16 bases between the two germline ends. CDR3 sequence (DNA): TGTGCCAGCAGCTTACATCCGGTAGCAGGGCGCAATCAGCCCCAGCATTTT. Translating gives CASSLHPVAGRNQPQHF.

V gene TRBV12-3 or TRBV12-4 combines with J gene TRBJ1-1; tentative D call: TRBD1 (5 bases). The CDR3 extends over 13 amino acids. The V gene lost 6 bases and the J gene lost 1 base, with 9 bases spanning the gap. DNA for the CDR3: TGTGCCAGCAGCCGAGACAGGAACACTGAAGCTTTCTTT. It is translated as CASSRDRNTEAFF.

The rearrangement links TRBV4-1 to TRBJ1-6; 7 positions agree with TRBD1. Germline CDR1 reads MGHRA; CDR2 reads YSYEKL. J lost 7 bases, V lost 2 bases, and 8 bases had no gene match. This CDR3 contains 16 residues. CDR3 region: CASSQPNRGGNSPLHF. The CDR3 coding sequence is TGCGCCAGCAGCCAACCAAACAGGGGAGGCAATTCACCCCTCCACTTT.

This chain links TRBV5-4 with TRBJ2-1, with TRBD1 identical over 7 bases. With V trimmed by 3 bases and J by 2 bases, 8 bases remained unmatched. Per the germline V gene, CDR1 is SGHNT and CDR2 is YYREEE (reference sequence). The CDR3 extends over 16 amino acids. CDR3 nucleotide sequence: TGTGCCAGCAGCTCCCGTGACAGGGCCACCTACAATGAGCAGTTCTTC. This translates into CASSSRDRATYNEQFF.

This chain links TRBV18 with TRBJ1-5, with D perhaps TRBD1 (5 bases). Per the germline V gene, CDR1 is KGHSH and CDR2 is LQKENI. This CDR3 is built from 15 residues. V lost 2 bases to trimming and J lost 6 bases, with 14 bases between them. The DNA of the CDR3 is TGTGCCAGCTCACCAACGGGGGGTAACGGTCAGCCCCAGCATTTT. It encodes CASSPTGGNGQPQHF.

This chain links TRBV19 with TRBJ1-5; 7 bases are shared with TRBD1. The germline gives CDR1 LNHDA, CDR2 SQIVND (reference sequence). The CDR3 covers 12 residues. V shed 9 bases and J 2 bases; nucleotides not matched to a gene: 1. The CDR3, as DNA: TGTGCCAGCACAGGGGGCAATCAGCCCCAGCATTTT. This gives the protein CASTGGNQPQHF. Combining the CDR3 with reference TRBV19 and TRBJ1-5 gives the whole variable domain DGGITQSPKYLFRKEGQNVTLSCEQNLNHDAMYWYRQDPGQGLRLIYYSQIVNDFQKGDIAEGYSVSREKKESFPLTVTSAQKNPTAFYLCASTGGNQPQHFGDGTRLSIL.

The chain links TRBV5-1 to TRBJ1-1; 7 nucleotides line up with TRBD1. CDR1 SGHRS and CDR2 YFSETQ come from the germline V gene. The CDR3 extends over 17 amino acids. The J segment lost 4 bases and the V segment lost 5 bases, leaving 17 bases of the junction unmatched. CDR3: CASRVSPWNRGGTEAFF. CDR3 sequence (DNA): TGCGCCAGCAGGGTCTCTCCCTGGAACAGGGGCGGCACTGAAGCTTTCTTT.

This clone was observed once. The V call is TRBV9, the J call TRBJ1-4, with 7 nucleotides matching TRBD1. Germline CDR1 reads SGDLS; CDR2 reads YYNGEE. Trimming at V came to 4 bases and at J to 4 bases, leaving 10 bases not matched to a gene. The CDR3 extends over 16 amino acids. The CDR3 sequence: CASSPGGTRDNEKLFF. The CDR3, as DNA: TGTGCCAGCAGCCCAGGGGGGACACGAGATAATGAAAAACTGTTTTTT. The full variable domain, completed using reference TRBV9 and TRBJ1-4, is DSGVTQTPKHLITATGQRVTLRCSPRSGDLSVYWYQQSLDQGLQFLIQYYNGEERAKGNILERFSAQQFPDLHSELNLSSLELGDSALYFCASSPGGTRDNEKLFFGSGTQLSVL.

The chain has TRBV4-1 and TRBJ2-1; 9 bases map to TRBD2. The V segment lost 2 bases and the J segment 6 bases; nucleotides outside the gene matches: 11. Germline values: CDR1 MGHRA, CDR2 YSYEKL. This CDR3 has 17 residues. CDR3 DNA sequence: TGCGCCAGCAGCCAAATCCCTCGCGCGGGGGGGGGCAATGAGCAGTTCTTC. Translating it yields CASSQIPRAGGGNEQFF.

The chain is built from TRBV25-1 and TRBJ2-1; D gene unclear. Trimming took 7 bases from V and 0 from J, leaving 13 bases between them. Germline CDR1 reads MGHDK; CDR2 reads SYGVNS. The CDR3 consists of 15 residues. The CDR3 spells CASNPSPSSYNEQFF. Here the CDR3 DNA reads TGTGCCAGCAATCCTTCTCCGAGCTCCTACAATGAGCAGTTCTTC.

In DNA, the CDR3 is TGTGCCAGCAGTGAAGGTCCCGACGCAGGGGGAGCTTTCTTT. Residues: CASSEGPDAGGAFF. The chain is built from TRBV6-1 and TRBJ1-1, with 7 bases matching TRBD1. Germline V gives CDR1 MNHNS, CDR2 SASEGT. V shed 1 base and J 10 bases; nucleotides not matched to a gene: 9. This CDR3 contains 14 residues.

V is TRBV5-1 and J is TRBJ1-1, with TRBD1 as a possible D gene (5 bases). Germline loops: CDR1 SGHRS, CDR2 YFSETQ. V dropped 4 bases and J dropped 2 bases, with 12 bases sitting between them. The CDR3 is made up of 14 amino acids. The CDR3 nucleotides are TGCGCCAGCAGCACCGGACACTTAAACACTGAAGCTTTCTTT. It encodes CASSTGHLNTEAFF. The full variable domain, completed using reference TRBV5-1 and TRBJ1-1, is KAGVTQTPRYLIKTRGQQVTLSCSPISGHRSVSWYQQTPGQGLQFLFEYFSETQRNKGNFPGRFSGRQFSNSRSEMNVSTLELGDSALYLCASSTGHLNTEAFFGQGTRLTVV.

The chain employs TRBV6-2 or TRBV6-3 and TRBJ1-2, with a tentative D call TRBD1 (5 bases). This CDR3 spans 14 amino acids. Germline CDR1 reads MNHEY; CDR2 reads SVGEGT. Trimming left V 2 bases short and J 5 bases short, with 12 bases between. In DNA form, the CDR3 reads TGTGCCAGCAGTTACACGGGGACTGCTTATGGCTACACCTTC. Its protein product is CASSYTGTAYGYTF.

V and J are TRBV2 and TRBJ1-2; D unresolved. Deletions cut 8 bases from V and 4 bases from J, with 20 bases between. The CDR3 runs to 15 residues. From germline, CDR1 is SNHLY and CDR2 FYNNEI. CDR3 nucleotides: TGTGCCAGCGTGGCTTCAGGATATGCCCCCTATGGCTACACCTTC. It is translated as CASVASGYAPYGYTF.

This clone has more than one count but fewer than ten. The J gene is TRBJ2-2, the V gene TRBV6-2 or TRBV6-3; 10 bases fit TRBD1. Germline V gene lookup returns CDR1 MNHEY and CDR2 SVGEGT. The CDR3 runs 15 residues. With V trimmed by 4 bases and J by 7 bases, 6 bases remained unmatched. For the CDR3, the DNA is TGTGCCAGCAGTTCAGGGACAGGGGATGGCGGGGAGCTGTTTTTT. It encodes CASSSGTGDGGELFF.